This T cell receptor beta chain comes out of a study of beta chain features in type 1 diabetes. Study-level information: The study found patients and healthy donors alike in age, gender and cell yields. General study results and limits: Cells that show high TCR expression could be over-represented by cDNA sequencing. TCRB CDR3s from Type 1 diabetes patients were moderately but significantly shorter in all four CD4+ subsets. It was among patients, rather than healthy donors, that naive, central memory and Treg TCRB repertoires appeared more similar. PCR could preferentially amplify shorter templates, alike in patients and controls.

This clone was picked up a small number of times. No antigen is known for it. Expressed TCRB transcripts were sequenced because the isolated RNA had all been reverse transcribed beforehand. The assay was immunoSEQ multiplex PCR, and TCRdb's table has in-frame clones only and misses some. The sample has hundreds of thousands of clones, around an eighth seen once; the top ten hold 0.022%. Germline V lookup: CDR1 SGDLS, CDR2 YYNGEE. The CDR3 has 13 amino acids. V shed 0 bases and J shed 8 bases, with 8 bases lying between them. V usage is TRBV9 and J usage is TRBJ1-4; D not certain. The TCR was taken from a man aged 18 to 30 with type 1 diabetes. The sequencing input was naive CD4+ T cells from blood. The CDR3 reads CASSVGLGEKLFF. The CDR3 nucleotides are TGTGCCAGCAGCGTAGGCCTTGGGGAAAAACTGTTTTTT.